The 16 T cell receptor beta chains listed next were all sequenced from one sample in a study of shared clonotypes between healthy human individuals (dated by TCRdb to 2019 to 2021). The protocol used for the library was the immunoSEQ multiplex PCR assay. TCRdb's version of the immuneACCESS table is confined to in-frame rearrangements and falls short of the full clone set. An unresolved V gene accounts for under half of the shortfall where checked; the remainder is of unknown origin. The sample includes 2 million or so clones, with about 95% observed a single time. Jointly, the top ten make up under 0.15% of the sample. The sequenced sample consisted of naive CD4+ T cells sorted from blood. Per the publication, the cell subset or site label means: CD45RA+ positively selected. Source of these receptors: a man between 18 and 35 years old in good health.

This sequence joins TRBV6-6 and TRBJ2-7, with 8 positions matching TRBD1. The CDR3 loop spans 15 amino acids. From germline, CDR1 is MNHNY and CDR2 SVGAGI (reference sequence). Losses at the gene ends were 1 base for V and 3 bases for J; bases not matched to a gene: 5. In nucleotides, the CDR3 is TGTGCCAGCAGTTACTGGACAGGGAAAAGCTACGAGCAGTACTTC. Protein: CASSYWTGKSYEQYF.

The CDR3 loop reads CASRLTGLDEQYF. The CDR3 nucleotides are TGTGCCAGTAGACTAACAGGGCTGGACGAGCAGTACTTC. The chain links TRBV19 to TRBJ2-7, with D possibly being TRBD1 (6 bases). There are 13 residues in the CDR3. Per germline, CDR1 LNHDA and CDR2 SQIVND (reference sequence). V lost 6 bases, J lost 5 bases, and 14 bases lay in between.

The V and J genes are TRBV21-1 and TRBJ2-2; the D call in the table, TRBD1, was not verified against the DNA. TRBV21-1 represents a pseudogene. This CDR3 is 17 amino acids long. The CDR3 DNA follows: TGTGCCAGCAGCAAAGCGGCAGGGACACCGAACACCGGGGAGCTGTTTTTT. Protein: CASSKAAGTPNTGELFF.

The V gene is TRBV25-1, the J gene TRBJ2-5; 9 positions match TRBD1. Germline V gene sequence: CDR1 MGHDK, CDR2 SYGVNS. V shed 8 bases and J 4 bases; nucleotides not matched to a gene: 11. The length of the CDR3 is 15 residues. The CDR3 sequence: CASGGTGLGPETQYF. DNA for the CDR3: TGTGCCAGCGGCGGGACAGGGCTAGGGCCAGAGACCCAGTACTTC.

The V gene is TRBV6-1, the J gene TRBJ2-7; the D is unclear. The CDR3 loop spans 13 amino acids. V was trimmed by 6 bases and J by 2 bases, leaving 11 bases between them. Germline CDR1 and CDR2: MNHNS and SASEGT. The CDR3 region is CASRVVQTYEQYF. CDR3 bases: TGTGCCAGCAGGGTGGTACAGACCTACGAGCAGTACTTC.

This chain links TRBV5-6 with TRBJ2-7; 9 nucleotides match TRBD1. V shed 1 base, J shed 7 bases, and the junction held 9 bases outside the gene matches. The CDR3 length is 15 residues. Germline CDR1 is SGHDT and CDR2 is YYEEEE. The DNA for the CDR3 is TGTGCCAGCAGCTTGAAAACAGGGGGCCCAGAGGAGCAGTACTTC. This gives the protein CASSLKTGGPEEQYF.

The rearrangement uses TRBV5-1 and TRBJ1-4; no reliable D call. Trimming took off 4 bases at V and 0 bases at J, with 19 bases between the two ends. Germline CDR1 is SGHRS and CDR2 is YFSETQ. CDR3 size: 18 residues. DNA for the CDR3: TGCGCCAGCAGCAAATCGCCAGCCGGGTCTGCAACTAATGAAAAACTGTTTTTT. This translates into CASSKSPAGSATNEKLFF.

The genes are TRBV10-2 and TRBJ2-1, with D perhaps assigned TRBD1 or TRBD2 (6 bases each). CDR1 is WSHSY and CDR2 is SAAADI in the germline V gene. The CDR3 runs to 15 residues. Trimming stripped 8 bases from V and 4 bases from J, with 18 bases between. CDR3 coding DNA: TGCGCCAGCCTATCCCGTCAGGGGAGGTACAATGAGCAGTTCTTC. Protein product: CASLSRQGRYNEQFF.

The genes are TRBV25-1 and TRBJ2-5; D gene ambiguous. The CDR3 covers 15 residues. The V and J ends lost 0 bases and 3 bases respectively, with 11 bases between them. Germline V gene lookup returns CDR1 MGHDK and CDR2 SYGVNS. CDR3 in DNA: TGTGCCAGCAGTGAATATTGGGGTCAGGAAGAGACCCAGTACTTC. It encodes CASSEYWGQEETQYF.

CDR3 sequence: CASSSMPRGRVYGYTF. CDR3 nucleotides: TGTGCCAGCAGCTCCATGCCGAGAGGACGGGTGTATGGCTACACCTTC. This sequence joins TRBV7-9 and TRBJ1-2; unclear D gene. The CDR3 runs 16 residues. In germline, CDR1 is SEHNR, CDR2 FQNEAQ (reference sequence). The ends were cut back, 4 bases at V and 5 bases at J, with 20 bases in the middle.

The table lists this clone with a count of one. The chain employs TRBV25-1 and TRBJ2-3, with D hard to call. Between the trimmed V and J ends, which lost 1 base and 4 bases, there was a span of 12 bases. This CDR3 has 15 residues. Germline V gives CDR1 MGHDK, CDR2 SYGVNS. The CDR3 coding sequence is TGTGCCAGCAGTGAATCACCAGAGTGGTCAGATACGCAGTATTTT. Translation gives CASSESPEWSDTQYF.

V usage is TRBV5-1 and J usage is TRBJ1-3, with 9 positions matching TRBD1. Germline CDR1 reads SGHRS; CDR2 reads YFSETQ. The J segment lost 2 bases and the V segment lost 4 bases, leaving 7 bases of the junction unmatched. The CDR3 length is 16 residues. The DNA of the CDR3 is TGCGCCAGCAGCCCCGGACAGGGGAAGACTGGAAACACCATATATTTT. Translated: CASSPGQGKTGNTIYF. Complete variable domain (other parts from reference TRBV5-1 and TRBJ1-3): KAGVTQTPRYLIKTRGQQVTLSCSPISGHRSVSWYQQTPGQGLQFLFEYFSETQRNKGNFPGRFSGRQFSNSRSEMNVSTLELGDSALYLCASSPGQGKTGNTIYFGEGSWLTVV.

The chain has TRBV5-8 and TRBJ1-5; D is ambiguous. The CDR3 extends over 14 amino acids. Germline CDR1 SGHTS, CDR2 YDEGEE. With 5 bases removed from V and 0 bases from J, the gap between germline ends came to 9 bases. CDR3 DNA: TGTGCCAGCAGTACCGGGAATAGCAATCAGCCCCAGCATTTT. Amino acid sequence: CASSTGNSNQPQHF.

This chain connects TRBV6-5 to TRBJ1-6; no reliable D call. Looked up from germline, CDR1 is MNHEY and CDR2 is SVGAGI. CDR3 size: 13 residues. V was trimmed by 10 bases and J by 8 bases, leaving 15 bases between them. The CDR3 protein is CATGRGEDSPLHF. The CDR3 DNA sequence: TGTGCCACCGGACGGGGTGAGGATTCACCCCTCCACTTT.

V gene TRBV28 combines with J gene TRBJ1-1, with TRBD1 matching over 9 bases. The germline V gene encodes CDR1 MDHEN and CDR2 SYDVKM. CDR3 length: 16 residues. After removal of 3 bases from V and 8 bases from J, the junction contained 13 bases not matched to a gene. CDR3 protein: CASSFAGTGPTDEAFF. The CDR3 nucleotides read TGTGCCAGCAGTTTTGCCGGGACAGGGCCAACTGACGAAGCTTTCTTT.

The V call is TRBV7-2, the J call TRBJ1-5; 9 nucleotides line up with TRBD1. This CDR3 contains 14 residues. V gave up 8 bases and J gave up 9 bases; unmatched junction bases: 11. In germline, CDR1 is SGHTA, CDR2 FQGNSA. The CDR3 region is CASGQGQGRRPQHF. The CDR3 bases are TGTGCCAGCGGGCAGGGACAGGGCCGGAGGCCCCAGCATTTT.